The 10 T cell receptor beta chains presented below share a single source sample, sequenced in a study of cytomegalovirus exposure and HLA in healthy donors. Use of 60 Vbeta and 13 Jbeta primers characterized the PCR. This table comes from immunoSEQ multiplex PCR, and its TCRdb copy is limited to in-frame clones, with some not included. The repertoire holds about 170,000 clones, with 80% as singletons. Input material: PBMCs. The receptors derive from a man between 25 and 39 years old in good health and CMV-seropositive.

V and J are TRBV5-1 and TRBJ2-3; 7 bases agree with TRBD2. The V and J ends lost 1 base and 2 bases, in that order; junction bases with no gene match: 10. Germline loops: CDR1 SGHRS, CDR2 YFSETQ. The CDR3 covers 17 residues. This CDR3 reads CASSLLPSGKDTDTQYF. The CDR3 DNA sequence: TGCGCCAGCAGCTTGCTTCCCAGCGGGAAGGACACAGATACGCAGTATTTT.

This chain uses TRBV6-4 with TRBJ2-2; D is ambiguous. Germline CDR1 MRHNA, CDR2 SNTAGT. The CDR3 has 14 residues. Trimming left V 1 base short and J 3 bases short, with 6 bases between. The CDR3 region is CASSDYRDTGELFF. The CDR3 nucleotides are TGTGCCAGCAGTGACTACCGGGACACCGGGGAGCTGTTTTTT.

The chain joins TRBV25-1 to TRBJ2-7; weak D call: TRBD2 (5 bases). Trimming cost V 8 bases and J 4 bases, with 21 bases left between them. The germline V gene has CDR1 MGHDK and CDR2 SYGVNS. The CDR3 consists of 15 residues. CDR3 sequence: CASAGWAGVGYEQYF. The CDR3 DNA reads as TGTGCCAGCGCCGGCTGGGCCGGGGTAGGTTACGAGCAGTACTTC.

The chain joins TRBV7-2 to TRBJ2-7; D not certain. Per the germline V gene, CDR1 is SGHTA and CDR2 is FQGNSA. Trimming removed 2 bases from V and 4 bases from J, with 3 bases in between. The CDR3 length is 11 residues. The CDR3 region has the DNA TGTGCCAGCAGCTTAACTTACGAGCAGTACTTC. Its translation: CASSLTYEQYF.

The chain employs TRBV6-1 and TRBJ2-3; 8 nucleotides agree with TRBD2. This CDR3 contains 14 residues. Per the germline V gene, CDR1 is MNHNS and CDR2 is SASEGT. The V gene end was trimmed by 5 bases and the J gene end by 5 bases; junction bases not matched to a gene: 6. CDR3 region: CASSSGGSGDTQYF. Written as DNA, the CDR3 is TGTGCCAGCAGTAGCGGGGGTTCGGGAGATACGCAGTATTTT.

This clone was recorded once. This chain connects TRBV6-1 to TRBJ2-7; tentatively, D is TRBD1 (5 bases). CDR3 length: 14 residues. V dropped 4 bases and J dropped 5 bases, with 15 bases sitting between them. CDR1 and CDR2 from the germline V gene are MNHNS and SASEGT. CDR3 bases: TGTGCCAGCAGTGTACGACAGACATGGGACGAGCAGTACTTC. Protein sequence: CASSVRQTWDEQYF.

The count of this clone is one. The V and J genes are TRBV6-1 and TRBJ1-2, with 9 bases matching TRBD1. The CDR3 consists of 14 residues. The V gene's germline CDR1 is MNHNS and CDR2 SASEGT. Trimming removed 5 bases from V and 2 bases from J; junction bases left unmatched: 3. Here the CDR3 reads CASSPGTGNYGYTF. The CDR3, as DNA: TGTGCCAGCAGTCCCGGGACAGGGAACTATGGCTACACCTTC.

Concerning this clone: This same CDR3 is encoded by further DNA sequences in the sample. The chain joins TRBV7-2 to TRBJ2-7, with 8 positions matching TRBD2. The junction had 5 bases not matched to a gene; V was cut back by 0 bases and J by 7 bases. The CDR3 totals 14 residues. Germline V gene data show CDR1 as SGHTA and CDR2 as FQGNSA. CDR3 sequence (DNA): TGTGCCAGCAGCTTAGCGGTGGCGGGGGGAGAGCAGTACTTC. Its translation is CASSLAVAGGEQYF.

V usage is TRBV5-6 and J usage is TRBJ2-1; 7 nucleotides match TRBD1. The CDR3 runs 13 residues. J gave up 6 bases and V 0 bases, and 0 bases lay outside the gene matches. Germline V gene lookup returns CDR1 SGHDT and CDR2 YYEEEE. The CDR3 loop is CASSLAGGNEQFF. Here the CDR3 DNA reads TGTGCCAGCAGCTTGGCAGGGGGCAATGAGCAGTTCTTC.

CDR3 sequence (DNA): TGTGCCAGCAGCGCAACGGGGGGCAATCAGCCCCAGCATTTT. Protein sequence: CASSATGGNQPQHF. V and J are TRBV7-9 and TRBJ1-5, with a weak D call TRBD1 (5 bases). The germline V gene has CDR1 SEHNR and CDR2 FQNEAQ (reference sequence). The CDR3 extends over 14 amino acids. V lost 5 bases to trimming and J lost 2 bases, with 10 bases between them. Looking up the rest from reference TRBV7-9 and TRBJ1-5 gives the full variable domain: DTGVSQNPRHKITKRGQNVTFRCDPISEHNRLYWYRQTLGQGPEFLTYFQNEAQLEKSRLLSDRFSAERPKGSFSTLEIQRTEQGDSAMYLCASSATGGNQPQHFGDGTRLSIL.